These T cell receptor beta chains were read from a single sample in a study of T cell changes during pregnancy in multiple sclerosis. Produced via immunoSEQ multiplex PCR; TCRdb's table is partial and in-frame only. This table holds around 37,000 clones, more than 75% found once. The sequenced sample was CD8+ T cells from peripheral blood mononuclear cells, obtained in the third trimester of pregnancy. Source of these receptors: a female donor with multiple sclerosis, enrolled in a pregnancy study. CDR3s include the opening cysteine and the closing phenylalanine or tryptophan. A D gene is named only where the DNA matches it firmly. Not every row has a clone size; where given, it reads once, few, many or a size class.

TRBV6-5,-,TRBJ1-1,TRBD1,CASSHPRQGNTEAFF,TGTGCCAGCAGTCACCCCCGACAGGGAAACACTGAAGCTTTCTTT
TRBV29-1,many,TRBJ1-1,-,CSGRGWDTEAFF,TGCAGCGGGCGGGGGTGGGACACTGAAGCTTTCTTT
TRBV13,-,TRBJ2-7,TRBD2,CASSSPGGGGYEQYF,TGTGCCAGCAGCTCCCCGGGTGGGGGGGGCTACGAGCAGTACTTC
TRBV5-6,-,TRBJ1-4,-,CASSWATTEKLFF,TGTGCCAGCAGCTGGGCGACGACTGAAAAACTGTTTTTT
TRBV13,-,TRBJ2-7,-,CASTLGRGSYEQYF,TGTGCCAGCACCCTAGGGCGGGGCTCCTACGAGCAGTACTTC
TRBV19,-,TRBJ2-5,TRBD2,CASSISGGPGETQYF,TGTGCCAGTAGTATCAGCGGGGGGCCGGGAGAGACCCAGTACTTC
TRBV19,-,TRBJ1-1,-,CASSLLGLANTEAFF,TGTGCCAGTTCGCTACTAGGTTTGGCGAACACTGAAGCTTTCTTT
TRBV5-1,-,TRBJ2-3,TRBD2,CASSPTGGANTDTQYF,TGCGCCAGCAGCCCAACGGGGGGGGCTAACACAGATACGCAGTATTTT
TRBV5-1,-,TRBJ1-2,-,CASSFLSSGVGNGYTF,TGCGCCAGCAGCTTCTTGTCGTCGGGAGTTGGGAATGGCTACACCTTC
TRBV5-1,-,TRBJ1-5,TRBD1,CASRRDSEIHQPQHF,TGCGCCAGCAGACGGGACAGCGAGATCCATCAGCCCCAGCATTTT
TRBV11-2,-,TRBJ1-2,TRBD1,CASSLWSMAGQFYGYTF,TGTGCCAGCAGCTTATGGAGTATGGCGGGACAGTTCTATGGCTACACCTTC
TRBV9,-,TRBJ1-4,-,CASSANRDFAEKLFF,TGTGCCAGCAGCGCAAACAGGGATTTTGCTGAAAAACTGTTTTTT
TRBV6-1,many,TRBJ2-2,TRBD2,CASSELAGGHGELFF,TGTGCCAGCAGTGAACTAGCGGGGGGGCACGGGGAGCTGTTTTTT
TRBV6-4,-,TRBJ1-1,TRBD1,CASRPHEGAGTEAFF,TGTGCCAGCAGGCCGCATGAGGGGGCAGGTACTGAAGCTTTCTTT
TRBV4-3,once,TRBJ2-5,-,CASSQDRAGRVGTQYF,TGCGCCAGCAGCCAAGATAGGGCGGGGCGTGTAGGGACCCAGTACTTC
TRBV2,few,TRBJ2-2,TRBD1,CASCTGVRNTGELFF,TGTGCCAGCTGTACAGGGGTTAGGAACACCGGGGAGCTGTTTTTT
TRBV7-9,-,TRBJ1-2,TRBD1,CASSLTGTGELFGYTF,TGTGCCAGCAGCTTAACCGGGACAGGGGAGTTATTCGGCTACACCTTC
TRBV6-5,-,TRBJ1-1,-,CASSYSNRDAEAFF,TGTGCCAGCAGTTACTCGAACAGGGATGCTGAAGCTTTCTTT
TRBV10-1,-,TRBJ1-1,-,CASSESRLRGTEAFF,TGCGCCAGCAGTGAGTCGCGCCTCCGAGGGACTGAAGCTTTCTTT
TRBV20-1,few,TRBJ1-1,-,CSAVDGVEAFF,TGCAGTGCTGTAGACGGAGTTGAAGCTTTCTTT
TRBV9,-,TRBJ1-2,-,CASTLGGDYGYTF,TGTGCCAGCACCCTGGGGGGGGACTACGGCTACACCTTC
TRBV5-4,-,TRBJ1-6,-,CASSLGGQTNSPLHF,TGTGCCAGCAGCCTGGGGGGACAAACTAATTCACCCCTCCACTTT
TRBV30,-,TRBJ1-2,-,CACPIAGFYGYTF,TGTGCCTGTCCGATAGCGGGGTTCTATGGCTACACCTTC
TRBV27,-,TRBJ1-4,TRBD1,CASSEVPGQGNEKLFF,TGTGCCAGCAGTGAAGTGCCGGGACAGGGAAATGAAAAACTGTTTTTT
TRBV27,-,TRBJ1-2,-,CASSPTTGSGSIGYTF,TGTGCCAGCAGTCCCACTACAGGGAGTGGAAGTATTGGTTACACCTTC
TRBV5-8,-,TRBJ2-7,TRBD1,CASSLGGQVYEQYF,TGTGCCAGCAGCTTAGGCGGACAGGTCTACGAGCAGTACTTC
TRBV12-5,-,TRBJ2-6,TRBD1,CASGLVKDGTVISGANVLTF,TGTGCTAGTGGTTTGGTAAAGGACGGGACAGTCATCTCTGGGGCCAACGTCCTGACTTTC
TRBV28,-,TRBJ1-1,-,CASRRGPPGAAFF,TGTGCCAGCAGGAGGGGACCACCAGGGGCGGCTTTCTTT